The rows below give T cell receptor beta chains drawn from one sample of a study of T cells after yellow fever vaccination. Each CDR3 protein is one row after TCRdb ran MiXCR on the 5' RACE reads. Among about 330,000 distinct CDR3 sequences, roughly 7.5% were seen once, and the ten largest hold 17%. The starting material was PBMCs, obtained approximately 47 days after the first yellow fever vaccination. The receptors shown here come from a young man who received the YFV17D yellow fever vaccine. The CDR3 runs from the conserved cysteine through the conserved F or W. Fields, in order: J gene, D gene, clone size, V gene, CDR3 protein, CDR3 DNA. D genes are given only for firm matches. Size is stated for part of the rows, as once, few or many counts, or as a class when the clone is expanded.

TRBJ2-3,-,-,TRBV20-1,CSARRQVTDTQYF,TGCAGTGCAAGACGACAGGTCACAGATACGCAGTATTTT
TRBJ2-5,TRBD2,few,TRBV12-3/TRBV12-4,CASSLAPSGGAETQYF,TGTGCCAGCAGTTTAGCCCCGAGCGGGGGGGCCGAGACCCAGTACTTC
TRBJ2-1,TRBD2,-,TRBV6-2/TRBV6-3,CASSYPTSGLYNEQFF,TGTGCCAGCAGTTACCCCACTAGCGGACTATACAATGAGCAGTTCTTC
TRBJ2-7,TRBD1,-,TRBV9,CASSPTNRGLHEQYF,TGTGCCAGCAGCCCCACAAACAGGGGGTTACACGAGCAGTACTTC
TRBJ2-1,-,-,TRBV4-1,CASSGGLGGAGYNEQFF,TGCGCCAGCAGCGGCGGGCTCGGGGGCGCGGGTTACAATGAGCAGTTCTTC
TRBJ2-3,-,few,TRBV20-1,CSARDIGGADTQYF,TGCAGTGCTAGAGATATTGGGGGCGCGGATACGCAGTATTTT
TRBJ1-3,TRBD1,-,TRBV5-4,CASSQGQGARSGNTIYF,TGTGCCAGCAGCCAGGGACAGGGGGCGCGCTCAGGAAACACCATATATTTT
TRBJ1-1,-,-,TRBV15,CATSRGRILNTEAFF,TGTGCCACCAGCAGAGGACGGATTCTTAACACTGAAGCTTTCTTT
TRBJ1-2,-,few,TRBV7-2,CASSLALLSITGYTF,TGTGCCAGCAGCTTAGCGCTACTGTCGATTACGGGCTACACCTTC
TRBJ1-2,TRBD1,-,TRBV23-1,CASSQSRQGDYGYTF,TGCGCCAGCAGTCAATCCCGACAGGGGGACTATGGCTACACCTTC
TRBJ2-5,TRBD1,few,TRBV20-1,CSGTGGTSQVKAQYF,TGCAGTGGTACAGGGGGGACTTCCCAGGTCAAGGCCCAGTACTTC
TRBJ2-1,-,-,TRBV7-2,CASSLSPSRSYNEQFF,TGTGCCAGCAGCTTGAGCCCTTCCAGGTCCTACAATGAGCAGTTCTTC
TRBJ2-2,-,-,TRBV7-3,CASSSSVLGRAGELFF,TGTGCCAGCAGCTCTAGCGTATTAGGGCGGGCCGGGGAGCTGTTTTTT
TRBJ2-1,TRBD2,few,TRBV4-1,CASSPIGLAGNNEQFF,TGCGCCAGCAGCCCCATAGGACTAGCGGGGAACAATGAGCAGTTCTTC
TRBJ1-2,-,few,TRBV20-1,CSDREGKDGYTF,TGCAGTGACAGGGAGGGAAAGGATGGCTACACCTTC
TRBJ1-2,-,many,TRBV6-2/TRBV6-3,CASSYLAGYNHYGYTF,TGTGCCAGCAGTTATTTGGCAGGATACAACCATTATGGCTACACCTTC
TRBJ2-5,-,-,TRBV7-2,CASSWGVVETQYF,TGTGCCAGCAGCTGGGGAGTGGTAGAGACCCAGTACTTC
TRBJ2-5,-,-,TRBV11-1,CASSSGDLPETQYF,TGTGCCAGCTCCTCCGGGGATCTGCCAGAGACCCAGTACTTC
TRBJ2-3,TRBD2,few,TRBV20-1,CCARDPVAGAPDTQYF,TGCTGTGCTAGAGATCCGGTAGCGGGGGCCCCAGATACGCAGTATTTT